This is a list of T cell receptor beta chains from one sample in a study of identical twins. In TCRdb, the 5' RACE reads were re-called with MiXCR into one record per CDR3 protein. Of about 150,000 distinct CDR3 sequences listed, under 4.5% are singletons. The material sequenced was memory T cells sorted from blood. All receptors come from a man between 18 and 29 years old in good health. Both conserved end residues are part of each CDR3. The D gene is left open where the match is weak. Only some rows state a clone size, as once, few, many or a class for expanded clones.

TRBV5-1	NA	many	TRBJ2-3	CASSPRGSVNTDTQYF	TGCGCCAGCAGCCCGAGGGGTTCGGTCAACACAGATACGCAGTATTTT
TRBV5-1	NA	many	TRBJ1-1	CASRVAQLSTEAFF	TGCGCCAGCAGAGTGGCACAGCTGAGTACTGAAGCTTTCTTT
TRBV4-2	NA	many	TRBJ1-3	CASSQEPMGGFGNTIYF	TGTGCCAGCAGCCAAGAGCCGATGGGTGGCTTTGGAAACACCATATATTTT
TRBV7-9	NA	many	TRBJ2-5	CASSFGGAQETQYF	TGTGCCAGCAGCTTCGGCGGAGCCCAAGAGACCCAGTACTTC
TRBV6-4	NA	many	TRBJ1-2	CASSEGQGPTYGYTF	TGTGCCAGCAGTGAAGGGCAGGGACCAACCTATGGCTACACCTTC
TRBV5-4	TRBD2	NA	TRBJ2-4	CASSSGTSGTAKNIQYF	TGTGCCAGCAGCTCCGGGACTAGCGGGACGGCCAAAAACATTCAGTACTTC
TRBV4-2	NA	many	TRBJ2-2	CASSQEGSGTGELFF	TGTGCCAGCAGCCAAGAGGGGTCCGGCACCGGGGAGCTGTTTTTT
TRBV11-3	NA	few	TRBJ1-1	CASSNSGGNIMNTEAFF	TGTGCCAGCAGCAATAGTGGAGGGAACATAATGAACACTGAAGCTTTCTTT
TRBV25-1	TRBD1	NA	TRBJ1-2	CASSDTGAVYGYTF	TGTGCCAGCAGTGACACAGGGGCCGTCTATGGCTACACCTTC
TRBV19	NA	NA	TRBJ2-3	CASSDNTDTQYF	TGTGCCAGTTCGGACAACACAGATACGCAGTATTTT
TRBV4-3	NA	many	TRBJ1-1	CASSQALSENTEAFF	TGCGCCAGCAGCCAAGCCCTATCGGAGAACACTGAAGCTTTCTTT
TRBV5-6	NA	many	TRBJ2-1	CASSRARYNEQFF	TGTGCCAGCAGCCGAGCCAGGTACAATGAGCAGTTCTTC
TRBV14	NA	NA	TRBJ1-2	CASSQDWAYGYTF	TGTGCCAGCAGCCAAGATTGGGCATATGGCTACACCTTC
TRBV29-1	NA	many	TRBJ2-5	CSASRAGETQYF	TGCAGCGCCTCCAGGGCAGGAGAGACCCAGTACTTC
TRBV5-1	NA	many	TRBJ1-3	CASSLDTDSGNTIYF	TGCGCCAGCAGCTTGGACACGGACTCTGGAAACACCATATATTTT
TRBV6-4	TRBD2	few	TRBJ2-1	CASRLVASGEQFF	TGTGCCAGCAGACTGGTGGCTAGCGGCGAGCAGTTCTTC
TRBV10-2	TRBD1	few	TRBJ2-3	CASSLQGAIGTDTQYF	TGCGCCAGCAGCCTACAGGGGGCGATAGGCACAGATACGCAGTATTTT
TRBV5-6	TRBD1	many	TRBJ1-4	CASSLDRQGADEKLFF	TGTGCCAGCAGCTTGGATCGGCAGGGGGCGGATGAAAAACTGTTTTTT
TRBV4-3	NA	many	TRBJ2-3	CASSQEIGTPTDTQYF	TGCGCCAGCAGCCAAGAGATAGGGACCCCCACAGATACGCAGTATTTT
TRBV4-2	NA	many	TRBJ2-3	CASSQVKLVNETDTQYF	TGTGCCAGCAGCCAAGTCAAACTAGTGAATGAGACAGATACGCAGTATTTT
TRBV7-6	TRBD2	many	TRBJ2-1	CASSPGLAYEQFF	TGTGCCAGCAGCCCGGGACTAGCTTATGAGCAGTTCTTC
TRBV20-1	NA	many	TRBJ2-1	CSAEGGNEQFF	TGCAGTGCCGAGGGGGGCAATGAGCAGTTCTTC
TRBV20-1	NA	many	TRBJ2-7	CSATVDRPSEQYF	TGCAGTGCCACAGTCGACAGGCCGAGCGAGCAGTACTTC
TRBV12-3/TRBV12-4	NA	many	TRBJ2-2	CASSPDGEGATGELFF	TGTGCCAGCAGTCCTGACGGTGAAGGAGCCACCGGGGAGCTGTTTTTT
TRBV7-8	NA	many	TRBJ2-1	CASSLARQDEQFF	TGTGCCAGCAGCTTAGCGCGTCAGGATGAGCAGTTCTTC
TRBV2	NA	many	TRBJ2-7	CASSPGALSYEQYF	TGTGCCAGTTCCCCCGGGGCCCTCTCCTACGAGCAGTACTTC
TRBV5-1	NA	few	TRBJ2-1	CASSFKGSEQFF	TGCGCCAGCAGCTTCAAGGGTAGTGAGCAGTTCTTC
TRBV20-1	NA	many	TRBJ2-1	CSARGAGLMNEQFF	TGCAGTGCTCGGGGCGCGGGCCTAATGAATGAGCAGTTCTTC
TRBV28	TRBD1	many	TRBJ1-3	CASSPSQGQGVGNTIYF	TGTGCCAGCAGTCCCAGCCAAGGACAGGGGGTCGGAAACACCATATATTTT
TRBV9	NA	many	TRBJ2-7	CASKDEQYF	TGTGCCAGCAAGGACGAGCAGTACTTC
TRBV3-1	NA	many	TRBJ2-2	CASSQRLVLAGELFF	TGTGCCAGCAGCCAACGACTAGTTCTGGCCGGGGAGCTGTTTTTT
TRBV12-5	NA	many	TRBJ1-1	CASALGHINTEAFF	TGTGCTAGTGCGCTGGGGCACATTAACACTGAAGCTTTCTTT
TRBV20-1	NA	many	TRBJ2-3	CSAPRAAAGATDTQYF	TGCAGTGCTCCCAGGGCGGCCGCGGGGGCCACAGATACGCAGTATTTT
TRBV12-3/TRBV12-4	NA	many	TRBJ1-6	CASSSLGGYNSPLHF	TGTGCCAGCAGTTCACTGGGGGGGTATAATTCACCCCTCCACTTT
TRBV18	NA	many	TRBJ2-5	CASSPPGAVETQYF	TGTGCCAGCTCACCACCGGGGGCAGTTGAGACCCAGTACTTC
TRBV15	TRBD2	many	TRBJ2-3	CATSREYAGADTQYF	TGTGCCACCAGCAGAGAGTATGCGGGAGCAGATACGCAGTATTTT
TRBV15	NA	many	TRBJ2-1	CATRLSSYNEQFF	TGTGCCACCAGGCTAAGCTCCTACAATGAGCAGTTCTTC
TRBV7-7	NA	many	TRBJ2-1	CASSLGAKTTDEQFF	TGTGCCAGCAGCTTAGGAGCGAAGACTACAGATGAGCAGTTCTTC
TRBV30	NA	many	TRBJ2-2	CAWSVSRSGELFF	TGTGCCTGGAGTGTAAGCAGGTCTGGGGAGCTGTTTTTT
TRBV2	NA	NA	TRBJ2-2	CASSEDRPPGELFF	TGTGCCAGCAGTGAAGACAGGCCCCCCGGGGAGCTGTTTTTT